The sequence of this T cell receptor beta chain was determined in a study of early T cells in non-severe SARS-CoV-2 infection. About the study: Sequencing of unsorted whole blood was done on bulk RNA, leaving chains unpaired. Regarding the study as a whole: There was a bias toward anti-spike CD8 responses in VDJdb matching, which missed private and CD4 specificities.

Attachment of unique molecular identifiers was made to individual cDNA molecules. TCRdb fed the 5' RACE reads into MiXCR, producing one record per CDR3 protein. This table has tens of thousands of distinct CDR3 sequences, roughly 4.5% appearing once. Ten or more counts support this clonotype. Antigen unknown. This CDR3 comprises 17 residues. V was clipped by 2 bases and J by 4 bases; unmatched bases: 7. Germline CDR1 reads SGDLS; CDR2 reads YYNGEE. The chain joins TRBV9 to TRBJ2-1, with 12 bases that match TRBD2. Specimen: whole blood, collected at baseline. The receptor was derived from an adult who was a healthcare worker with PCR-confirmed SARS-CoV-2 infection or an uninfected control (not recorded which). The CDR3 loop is CASSVRPGTSGYNEQFF. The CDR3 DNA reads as TGTGCCAGCAGCGTCCGGCCCGGGACTAGCGGGTACAATGAGCAGTTCTTC.